Listed here are 14 T cell receptor beta chains from one sample, sequenced in a study of blood T cell repertoires in COVID-19. The repertoire was sequenced with immunoSEQ multiplex PCR; TCRdb's copy has only in-frame clones and lacks some. The sample has about 130,000 clones; about 89% are singletons. The source material was peripheral blood. The receptors here all came from an older woman with acute or convalescent COVID-19.

The V and J genes are TRBV11-2 and TRBJ1-2; no clear D gene. This CDR3 comprises 15 residues. V lost 2 bases and J lost 2, with 12 bases in between. CDR1 and CDR2 (germline): SGHAT, FQNNGV. The CDR3 spells CASSLYGGWNYGYTF. CDR3 DNA: TGTGCCAGCAGCTTATATGGAGGGTGGAACTATGGCTACACCTTC.

A few counts support this clone. The chain couples TRBV4-2 to TRBJ2-5; the D gene is possibly TRBD1 (6 bases). From germline, CDR1 is LGHNA and CDR2 YNFKEQ. CDR3 length: 16 amino acids. V lost 0 bases and J 2 bases, leaving 13 bases between the germline ends. The CDR3 coding sequence is TGTGCCAGCAGCCAAGAAGGGGGAACTAGACAAGAGACCCAGTACTTC. This sequence encodes CASSQEGGTRQETQYF.

The rearrangement uses TRBV6-5 and TRBJ1-1; tentatively, D is TRBD1 (6 bases). V was shortened by 8 bases and J by 6 bases, with 13 bases between the two germline ends. Germline V gene lookup returns CDR1 MNHEY and CDR2 SVGAGI. CDR3 length equals 12 residues. The CDR3 here is CASGAGVAEAFF. CDR3 coding DNA: TGTGCCAGCGGAGCAGGGGTAGCTGAAGCTTTCTTT.

V gene TRBV19 combines with J gene TRBJ2-5; 11 nucleotides match TRBD2. The CDR3 has 15 residues. CDR1 is LNHDA and CDR2 is SQIVND in the germline V gene (reference sequence). V lost 5 bases and J lost 4; bases outside the gene matches: 6. This CDR3 is CASSLASGRSETQYF. The CDR3 nucleotides read TGTGCCAGTAGTCTTGCTAGCGGGAGGTCAGAGACCCAGTACTTC.

This sequence joins TRBV5-6 and TRBJ2-3; 12 bases align to TRBD2. The V gene's germline CDR1 is SGHDT and CDR2 YYEEEE. J lost 2 bases, V lost 1 base, and 2 bases had no gene match. CDR3 size: 16 residues. CDR3 DNA sequence: TGTGCCAGCAGCTTGACTAGCGGGAGGCACACAGATACGCAGTATTTT. It encodes CASSLTSGRHTDTQYF.

The sample holds a few counts of this clone. The rearrangement links TRBV5-1 to TRBJ1-1, with D tentatively TRBD1 (6 bases). The CDR3 has 20 amino acids. Germline CDR1 and CDR2: SGHRS and YFSETQ. Trimming shortened V by 0 bases and J by 4 bases, and 28 bases separated the two germline ends. This CDR3 is CASSLAKTLVAGAAGTEAFF. CDR3 coding DNA: TGCGCCAGCAGCTTGGCCAAGACATTGGTGGCAGGGGCGGCGGGCACTGAAGCTTTCTTT.

The V call is TRBV15, the J call TRBJ2-1, with D maybe TRBD2 (6 bases). The CDR3 is 13 residues long. V dropped 5 bases and J dropped 8 bases, with 13 bases sitting between them. Germline V gene lookup returns CDR1 LNHNV and CDR2 YYDKDF (reference sequence). This CDR3 is CATSLDSGHEQFF. CDR3 DNA: TGTGCCACCAGCCTCGATAGCGGACATGAGCAGTTCTTC.

The chain joins TRBV19 to TRBJ2-5; D ambiguous. The V end was cut by 1 base, the J end by 2 bases, with 11 bases between. This CDR3 is 15 amino acids long. Germline V CDR1 and CDR2: LNHDA, SQIVND (reference sequence). The CDR3 loop reads CASSIGSIRQETQYF. In nucleotides, the CDR3 is TGTGCCAGTAGTATAGGGAGTATTCGGCAAGAGACCCAGTACTTC.

This clone was recorded once. This chain uses TRBV5-1 with TRBJ1-1; 7 bases map to TRBD1. V lost 1 base, J lost 3 bases, and 6 bases stayed unmatched. Germline V CDR1 and CDR2: SGHRS, YFSETQ. This CDR3 comprises 15 residues. CDR3 DNA: TGCGCCAGCAGCTTGCCGACAGGGACCGACACTGAAGCTTTCTTT. It specifies CASSLPTGTDTEAFF.

The J gene is TRBJ1-2, the V gene TRBV21-1; the table's TRBD1 call for D was not verified on the DNA. TRBV21-1 counts as a pseudogene. The CDR3 consists of 15 residues. The CDR3 DNA is TGTGCCAGCAGCAAGAGGAGGGACAGCTACTATGGCTACACCTTC. Its protein is CASSKRRDSYYGYTF.

CDR3 loop: CASSLRGGNTEAFF. CDR3 DNA sequence: TGTGCCAGCAGCTTGCGCGGCGGAAACACTGAAGCTTTCTTT. The chain recombines TRBV3-1 (or the pseudogene TRBV3-2) with TRBJ1-1; D is uncertain. V lost 5 bases and J 2 bases, leaving 12 bases between the germline ends. This CDR3 has 14 amino acids. Germline CDR1 LGHDT, CDR2 YNNKEL (reference sequence).

V gene TRBV25-1 combines with J gene TRBJ1-3; D uncertain. Deletions cut 5 bases from V and 0 bases from J, with 11 bases between. Germline V gene lookup returns CDR1 MGHDK and CDR2 SYGVNS. The CDR3 is 15 amino acids. The CDR3 nucleotides read TGTGCCAGCAGTATGCAGGCTATCTCTGGAAACACCATATATTTT. The encoded protein is CASSMQAISGNTIYF.

V usage is TRBV5-1 and J usage is TRBJ1-1, with D possibly TRBD1 on 6 matching bases. Trimming took off 7 bases at V and 6 bases at J, with 19 bases between the two ends. The CDR3 length is 14 residues. From germline, CDR1 is SGHRS and CDR2 YFSETQ. Written as DNA, the CDR3 is TGCGCCAGCGGAAGGACAGATACTGCCCCTGAAGCTTTCTTT. Residues: CASGRTDTAPEAFF.

The chain combines TRBV3-1 (or the pseudogene TRBV3-2) with TRBJ1-1; no firm D call. The CDR3 runs 14 residues. Germline V gene data show CDR1 as LGHDT and CDR2 as YNNKEL (reference sequence). The V gene lost 0 bases and the J gene lost 4 bases, with 9 bases spanning the gap. The CDR3 loop reads CASSQDGRATEAFF. CDR3 coding DNA: TGTGCCAGCAGCCAAGACGGGAGGGCCACTGAAGCTTTCTTT.